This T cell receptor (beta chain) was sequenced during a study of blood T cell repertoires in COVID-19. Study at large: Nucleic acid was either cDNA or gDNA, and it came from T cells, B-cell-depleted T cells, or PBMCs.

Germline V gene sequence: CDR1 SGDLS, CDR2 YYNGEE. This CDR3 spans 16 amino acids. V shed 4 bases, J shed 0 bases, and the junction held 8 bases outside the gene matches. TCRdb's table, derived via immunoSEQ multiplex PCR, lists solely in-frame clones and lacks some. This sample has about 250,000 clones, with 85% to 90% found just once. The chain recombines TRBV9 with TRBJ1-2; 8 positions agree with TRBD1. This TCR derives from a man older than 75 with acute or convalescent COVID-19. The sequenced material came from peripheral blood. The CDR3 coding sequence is TGTGCCAGCAGCACAAGACAGGGGATTCCTAACTATGGCTACACCTTC. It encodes CASSTRQGIPNYGYTF.